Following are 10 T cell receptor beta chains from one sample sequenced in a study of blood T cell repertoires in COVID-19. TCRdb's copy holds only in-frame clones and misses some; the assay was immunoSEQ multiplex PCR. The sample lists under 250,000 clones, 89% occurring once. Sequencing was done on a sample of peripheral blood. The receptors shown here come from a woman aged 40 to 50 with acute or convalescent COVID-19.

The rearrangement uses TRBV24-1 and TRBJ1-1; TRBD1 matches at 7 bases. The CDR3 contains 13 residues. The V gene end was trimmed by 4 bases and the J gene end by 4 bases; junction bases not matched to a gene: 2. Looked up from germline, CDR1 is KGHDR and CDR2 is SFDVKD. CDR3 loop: CATSETGSTEAFF. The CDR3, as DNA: TGTGCCACCAGTGAGACAGGGAGCACTGAAGCTTTCTTT.

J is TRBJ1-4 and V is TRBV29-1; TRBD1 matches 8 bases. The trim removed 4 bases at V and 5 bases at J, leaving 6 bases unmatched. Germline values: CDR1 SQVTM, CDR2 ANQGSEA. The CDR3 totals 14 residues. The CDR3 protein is CSVAPTGVNEKLFF. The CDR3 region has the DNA TGCAGCGTTGCACCGACAGGGGTAAATGAAAAACTGTTTTTT.

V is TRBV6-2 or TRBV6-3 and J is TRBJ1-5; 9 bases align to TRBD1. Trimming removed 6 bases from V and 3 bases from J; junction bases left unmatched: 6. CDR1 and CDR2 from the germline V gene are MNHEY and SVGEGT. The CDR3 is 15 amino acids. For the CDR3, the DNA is TGTGCCAGCAGCCGACAGGGGGTCATCAATCAGCCCCAGCATTTT. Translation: CASSRQGVINQPQHF.

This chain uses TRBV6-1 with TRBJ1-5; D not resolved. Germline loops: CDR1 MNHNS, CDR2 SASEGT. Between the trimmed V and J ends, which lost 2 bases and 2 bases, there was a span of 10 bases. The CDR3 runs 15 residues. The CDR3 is CASSERTEGNQPQHF. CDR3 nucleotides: TGTGCCAGCAGTGAAAGGACGGAGGGCAATCAGCCCCAGCATTTT.

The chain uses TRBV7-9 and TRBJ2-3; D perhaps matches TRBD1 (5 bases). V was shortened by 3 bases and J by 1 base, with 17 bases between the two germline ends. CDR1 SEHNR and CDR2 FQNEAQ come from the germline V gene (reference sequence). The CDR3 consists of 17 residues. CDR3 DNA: TGTGCCAGCAGCTTTAAGCCCCAGGGAAGAGGCACAGATACGCAGTATTTT. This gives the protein CASSFKPQGRGTDTQYF.

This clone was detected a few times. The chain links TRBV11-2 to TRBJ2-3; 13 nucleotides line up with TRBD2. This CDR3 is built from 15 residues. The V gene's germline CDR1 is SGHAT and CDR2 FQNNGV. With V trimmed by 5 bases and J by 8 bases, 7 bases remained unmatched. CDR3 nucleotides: TGTGCCAGCAGCCGGACTAGCGGGGGTCGGGTTACGCAGTATTTT. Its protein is CASSRTSGGRVTQYF.

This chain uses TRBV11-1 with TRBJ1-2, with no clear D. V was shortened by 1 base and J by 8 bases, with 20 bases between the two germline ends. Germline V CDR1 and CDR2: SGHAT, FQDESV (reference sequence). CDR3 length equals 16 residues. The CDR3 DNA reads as TGTGCCAGCAGCTTAGAACGTGCCGGCCCGGGAGGCGGCTACACCTTC. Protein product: CASSLERAGPGGGYTF.

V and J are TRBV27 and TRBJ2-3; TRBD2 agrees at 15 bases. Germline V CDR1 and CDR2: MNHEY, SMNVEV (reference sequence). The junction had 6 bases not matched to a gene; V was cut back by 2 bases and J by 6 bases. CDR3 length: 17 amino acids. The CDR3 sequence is CASSLPRTSGGVDTQYF. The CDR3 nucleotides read TGTGCCAGCAGTTTACCGCGGACTAGCGGGGGGGTGGATACGCAGTATTTT.

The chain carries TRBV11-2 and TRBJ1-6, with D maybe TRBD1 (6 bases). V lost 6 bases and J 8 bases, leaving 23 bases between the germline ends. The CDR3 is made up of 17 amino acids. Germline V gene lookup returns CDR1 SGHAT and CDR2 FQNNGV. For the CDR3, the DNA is TGTGCCAGCAGTTCAGTGGCAGGGGATCCTTCGGATTCACCCCTCCACTTT. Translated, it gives CASSSVAGDPSDSPLHF.

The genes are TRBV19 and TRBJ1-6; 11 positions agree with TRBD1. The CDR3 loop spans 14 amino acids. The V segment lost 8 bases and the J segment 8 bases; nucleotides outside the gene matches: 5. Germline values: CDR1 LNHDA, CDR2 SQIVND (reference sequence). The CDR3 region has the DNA TGTGCCAGTTCTCCGGGACAGGGGGATTCACCCCTCCACTTT. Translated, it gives CASSPGQGDSPLHF.